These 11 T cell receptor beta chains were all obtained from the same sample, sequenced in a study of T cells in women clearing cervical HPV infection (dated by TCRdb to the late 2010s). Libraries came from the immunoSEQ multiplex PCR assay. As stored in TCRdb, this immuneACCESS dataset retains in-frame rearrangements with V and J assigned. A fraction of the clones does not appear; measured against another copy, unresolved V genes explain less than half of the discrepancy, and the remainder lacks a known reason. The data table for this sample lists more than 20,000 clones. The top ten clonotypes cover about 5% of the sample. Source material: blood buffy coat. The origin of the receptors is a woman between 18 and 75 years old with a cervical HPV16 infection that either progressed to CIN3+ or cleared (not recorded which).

CDR3: CASSAEGQSTYGYTF. Incomplete CDR3 DNA: TGTGCCAGCAGTGCCGAGGGACAGTCGACCTATGGC. This chain links TRBV2 with TRBJ1-2, with 7 bases lining up with TRBD1. The CDR3 extends 3 residues past the end of the read, so its final part is completed from the germline J gene. With V trimmed by 4 bases and J by 4 bases, 9 bases remained unmatched. Germline V gene data show CDR1 as SNHLY and CDR2 as FYNNEI. The CDR3 contains 15 residues.

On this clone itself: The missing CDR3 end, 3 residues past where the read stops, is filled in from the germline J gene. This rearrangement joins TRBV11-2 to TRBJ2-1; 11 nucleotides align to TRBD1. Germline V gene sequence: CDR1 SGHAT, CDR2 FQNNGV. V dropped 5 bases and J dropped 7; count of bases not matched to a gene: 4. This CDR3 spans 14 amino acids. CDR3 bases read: TGTGCCAGCAGCCCAGGGACAGGGGGTAATGAG. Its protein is CASSPGTGGNE. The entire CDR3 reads CASSPGTGGNEQFF.

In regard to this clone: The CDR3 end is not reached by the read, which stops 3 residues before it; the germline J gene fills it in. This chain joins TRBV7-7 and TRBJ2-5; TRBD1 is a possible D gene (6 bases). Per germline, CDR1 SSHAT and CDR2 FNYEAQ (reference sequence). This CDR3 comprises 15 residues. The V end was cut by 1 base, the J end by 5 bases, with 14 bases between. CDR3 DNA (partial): TGTGCCAGCAGCTTAGTAAGGGGGTCCGGTGAGACC. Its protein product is CASSLVRGSGET. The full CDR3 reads CASSLVRGSGETQYF.

The sequenced CDR3 bases are TGTGCCAGTAGTATTCTAGCGGGAGGGGGCAATGAG. It encodes CASSILAGGGNE. The CDR3 in its entirety is CASSILAGGGNEQFF. The chain joins TRBV19 to TRBJ2-1; 12 bases agree with TRBD2. The read ends 3 residues before the CDR3 terminus; that terminus is restored from the germline J gene. The CDR3 has 15 amino acids. With V trimmed by 3 bases and J by 6 bases, 3 bases remained unmatched. The germline V gene has CDR1 LNHDA and CDR2 SQIVND (reference sequence).

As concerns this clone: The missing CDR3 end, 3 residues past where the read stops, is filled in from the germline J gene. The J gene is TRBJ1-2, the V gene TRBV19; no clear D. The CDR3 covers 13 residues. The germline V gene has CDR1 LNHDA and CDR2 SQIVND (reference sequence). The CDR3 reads CASLNPVTYDYTF. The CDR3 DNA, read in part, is TGTGCCAGCCTTAACCCTGTTACCTACGAC. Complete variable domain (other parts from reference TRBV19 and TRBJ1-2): DGGITQSPKYLFRKEGQNVTLSCEQNLNHDAMYWYRQDPGQGLRLIYYSQIVNDFQKGDIAEGYSVSREKKESFPLTVTSAQKNPTAFYLCASLNPVTYDYTFGSGTRLTVV.

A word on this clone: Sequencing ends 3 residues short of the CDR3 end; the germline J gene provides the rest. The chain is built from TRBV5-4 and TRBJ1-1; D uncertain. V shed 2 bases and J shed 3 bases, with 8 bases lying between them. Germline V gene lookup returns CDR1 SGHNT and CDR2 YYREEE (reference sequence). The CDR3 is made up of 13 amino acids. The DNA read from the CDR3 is TGTGCCAGCAGCTTTGGAGGGTACACTGAA. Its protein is CASSFGGYTE. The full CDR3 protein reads CASSFGGYTEAFF.

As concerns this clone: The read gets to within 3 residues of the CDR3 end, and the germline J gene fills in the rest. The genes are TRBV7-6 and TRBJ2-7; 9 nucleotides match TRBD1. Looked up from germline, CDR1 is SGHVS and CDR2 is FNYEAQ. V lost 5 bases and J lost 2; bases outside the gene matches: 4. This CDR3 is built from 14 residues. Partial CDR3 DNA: TGTGCCAGCAGCCCCGGGACAGGGACCTACGAG. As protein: CASSPGTGTYE. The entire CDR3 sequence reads CASSPGTGTYEQYF.

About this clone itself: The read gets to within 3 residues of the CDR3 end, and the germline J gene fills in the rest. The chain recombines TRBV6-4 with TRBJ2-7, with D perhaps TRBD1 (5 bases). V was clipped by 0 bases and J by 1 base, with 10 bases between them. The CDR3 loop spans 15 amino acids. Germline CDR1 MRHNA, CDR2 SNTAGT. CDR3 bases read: TGTGCCAGCAGTGACTCTACAGGACCGTCCTACGAG. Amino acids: CASSDSTGPSYE. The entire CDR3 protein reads CASSDSTGPSYEQYF.

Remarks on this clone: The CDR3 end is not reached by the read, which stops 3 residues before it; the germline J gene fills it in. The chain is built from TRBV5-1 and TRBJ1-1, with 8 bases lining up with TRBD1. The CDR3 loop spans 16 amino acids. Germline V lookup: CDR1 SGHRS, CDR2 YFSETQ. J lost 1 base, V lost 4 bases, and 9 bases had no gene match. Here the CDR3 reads CASSPFRTGRNTEAFF. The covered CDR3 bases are TGCGCCAGCAGCCCCTTTAGGACAGGGCGGAACACTGAA.

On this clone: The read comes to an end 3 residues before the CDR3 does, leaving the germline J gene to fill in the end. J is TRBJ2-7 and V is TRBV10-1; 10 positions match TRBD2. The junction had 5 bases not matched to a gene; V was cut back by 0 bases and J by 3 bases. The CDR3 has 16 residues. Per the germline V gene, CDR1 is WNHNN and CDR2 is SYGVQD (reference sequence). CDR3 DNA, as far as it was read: TGCGCCAGCAGTGAGTCACGGGCTAGCGGGAGCTACGAG. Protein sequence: CASSESRASGSYE. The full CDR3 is CASSESRASGSYEQYF.

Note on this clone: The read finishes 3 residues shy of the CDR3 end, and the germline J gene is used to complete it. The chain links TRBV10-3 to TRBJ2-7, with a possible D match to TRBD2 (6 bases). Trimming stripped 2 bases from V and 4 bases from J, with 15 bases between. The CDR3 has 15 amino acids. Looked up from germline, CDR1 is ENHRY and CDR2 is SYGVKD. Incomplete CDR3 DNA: TGTGCCATCAGTGAGAATGGGGCGGGGATTTACGAG. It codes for CAISENGAGIYE. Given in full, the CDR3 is CAISENGAGIYEQYF.